The present entry profiles one TCR beta chain with its context. Its antigen is unknown. These data are taken from a study of CXCR3-negative and CXCR3-positive naive CD8 T cells. Regarding the study as a whole: Comparably high diversity marked both naive subsets, whereas memory CD8+ cells had much lower diversity. Naive subsets did not differ in surface CD5, and TRB CDR3 properties served to infer TCR strength.

CDR1 is MNHEY, CDR2 SMNVEV, per germline (reference sequence). This CDR3 region has 12 residues. All TRB cDNA libraries came from 5' RACE performed with UMI labels. One entry per CDR3 protein, without DNA, is what TCRdb gives after re-calling the 5' RACE reads. This sample lists 70,000 to 95,000 distinct CDR3 sequences; its ten largest clones have over 1.5%. The TCR originated in a human donor in good health. Some clones in this sample may be carry-over from other donors' samples. The chain uses TRBV27 and TRBJ2-7; lacking DNA, the TRBD2 call made by TCRdb goes unchecked. The specimen was naive CXCR3- CD8+ T cells from blood. The subset: CD45RO-CCR7+CD27+CD95- naive CD8+ T cells lacking CXCR3 (TNR3-). The CDR3 sequence: CASEGLGGEQYF.